A single sample is the source of the 22 T cell receptor beta chains below, sequenced in a study of blood T cell repertoires in COVID-19. Using immunoSEQ multiplex PCR, the repertoire was profiled, and TCRdb retains in-frame clones only, with some absent. Here the sample spans around 230,000 clones, around 90% being singletons. The sequencing sample was made of PBMCs or T cells enriched from blood (not recorded which). These receptors were collected from a man between 18 and 29 years old with acute COVID-19.

This chain connects TRBV5-4 to TRBJ2-7, with TRBD1 matching over 8 bases. Germline V CDR1 and CDR2: SGHNT, YYREEE (reference sequence). This CDR3 contains 15 residues. Unmatched junction bases numbered 5, after V lost 2 bases and J lost 1 base. The CDR3 here is CASSFPQGGSYEQYF. As DNA, the CDR3 is TGTGCCAGCAGCTTTCCACAGGGGGGTTCCTACGAGCAGTACTTC.

This rearrangement joins TRBV28 to TRBJ1-4; 8 bases are shared with TRBD1. With 6 bases clipped from V and 2 bases from J, the junction kept 8 bases outside the gene matches. Germline CDR1 MDHEN, CDR2 SYDVKM. This CDR3 is 16 amino acids long. CDR3 sequence (DNA): TGTGCCAGCAGCGCTGGACAGGGCTATACTAATGAAAAACTGTTTTTT. It translates to CASSAGQGYTNEKLFF.

V is TRBV27 and J is TRBJ2-1; 11 nucleotides align to TRBD2. The CDR3 has 19 amino acids. Germline V lookup: CDR1 MNHEY, CDR2 SMNVEV (reference sequence). V shed 5 bases, J shed 7 bases, and the junction held 19 bases outside the gene matches. CDR3 protein: CASSPLSVTGTSGPNEQFF. In nucleotides, the CDR3 is TGTGCCAGCAGTCCGTTAAGTGTCACCGGGACTAGCGGTCCGAATGAGCAGTTCTTC.

J is TRBJ1-2 and V is TRBV19, with D unresolved. Trimming removed 5 bases from V and 2 bases from J, with 9 bases in between. The CDR3 is 13 residues long. Germline V gene data show CDR1 as LNHDA and CDR2 as SQIVND (reference sequence). DNA for the CDR3: TGTGCCAGTAGTCCGACGGGGAACTATGGCTACACCTTC. This encodes CASSPTGNYGYTF.

V is TRBV3-1 (or the pseudogene TRBV3-2) and J is TRBJ1-1; D possibly corresponds to TRBD1 (5 bases). Germline assignment: CDR1 LGHDT and CDR2 YNNKEL (reference sequence). The CDR3 consists of 14 residues. V was shortened by 1 base and J by 4 bases, with 10 bases between the two germline ends. The CDR3, as DNA: TGTGCCAGCAGCCAAGCTTTCGGGGGCACTGAAGCTTTCTTT. This codes for CASSQAFGGTEAFF.

The chain combines TRBV24-1 with TRBJ2-2; TRBD2 is a possible D gene (5 bases). The germline V and J ends were trimmed by 6 bases and 4 bases, with 14 bases remaining between them. Germline lookup yields CDR1 KGHDR and CDR2 SFDVKD. The CDR3 runs to 15 residues. CDR3 DNA: TGTGCCACCAGTCACGGTTTGGCGGGCACCGGGGAGCTGTTTTTT. This codes for CATSHGLAGTGELFF.

V gene TRBV19 combines with J gene TRBJ1-5, with D possibly matching TRBD1 (6 bases). The CDR3 spans 14 residues. V dropped 4 bases and J dropped 3 bases, with 10 bases sitting between them. CDR1 and CDR2 (germline): LNHDA, SQIVND (reference sequence). The CDR3 loop reads CASSKNRDNQPQHF. CDR3 nucleotide sequence: TGTGCCAGTAGTAAAAACAGGGACAATCAGCCCCAGCATTTT.

This clone appeared a few times. The rearrangement uses TRBV28 and TRBJ2-7, with 7 bases that match TRBD2. V shed 5 bases and J 12 bases; nucleotides not matched to a gene: 13. CDR1 is MDHEN, CDR2 SYDVKM, per germline. CDR3 length: 13 residues. The CDR3 DNA sequence: TGTGCCAGCAGTCCGGGACTAATCGTTGGGGGGTACTTC. It yields the protein CASSPGLIVGGYF. Looking up the rest from reference TRBV28 and TRBJ2-7 gives the full variable domain: DVKVTQSSRYLVKRTGEKVFLECVQDMDHENMFWYRQDPGLGLRLIYFSYDVKMKEKGDIPEGYSVSREKKERFSLILESASTNQTSMYLCASSPGLIVGGYFGPGTRLTVT.

The chain combines TRBV27 with TRBJ2-1, with unresolved D. V lost 0 bases, J lost 6 bases, and 12 bases lay in between. Germline V gene sequence: CDR1 MNHEY, CDR2 SMNVEV (reference sequence). The CDR3 consists of 15 residues. The CDR3, as DNA: TGTGCCAGCAGTTTATCGACTCGCGGAGTCAATGAGCAGTTCTTC. It codes for CASSLSTRGVNEQFF.

This chain joins TRBV24-1 and TRBJ2-1, with D perhaps matching TRBD2 (6 bases). Germline loops: CDR1 KGHDR, CDR2 SFDVKD. The CDR3 length is 15 residues. Trimming cost V 3 bases and J 5 bases, with 13 bases left between them. CDR3 DNA: TGTGCCACCAGTGATCCCGGGGGTACGAACAATGAGCAGTTCTTC. It specifies CATSDPGGTNNEQFF.

The J gene is TRBJ1-1, the V gene TRBV30; unclear D gene. The V and J ends lost 1 base and 2 bases respectively, with 8 bases between them. The CDR3 length is 13 residues. The germline V gene encodes CDR1 GTSNPN and CDR2 SVGIG (reference sequence). Here the CDR3 reads CAWSGAVNTEAFF. The CDR3 DNA sequence: TGTGCCTGGAGTGGGGCAGTTAACACTGAAGCTTTCTTT.

This chain joins TRBV28 and TRBJ2-5; tentative D call: TRBD1 (5 bases). This CDR3 comprises 14 residues. Germline V CDR1 and CDR2: MDHEN, SYDVKM. Between the trimmed V and J ends, which lost 6 bases and 2 bases, there was a span of 13 bases. The CDR3, as DNA: TGTGCCAGCAGCCTTCCTCAGGGACAAGAGACCCAGTACTTC. Translated, it gives CASSLPQGQETQYF.

This chain connects TRBV9 to TRBJ2-3; 11 bases match TRBD2. Germline V gives CDR1 SGDLS, CDR2 YYNGEE. This CDR3 is built from 18 residues. V shed 0 bases, J shed 4 bases, and the junction held 10 bases outside the gene matches. The CDR3 DNA reads as TGTGCCAGCAGCGTAGGTCCCATAGCGGGAGGGACTTCAGATACGCAGTATTTT. This encodes CASSVGPIAGGTSDTQYF.

The chain is built from TRBV28 and TRBJ1-2, with D hard to call. Trimming pared 3 bases from V and 8 bases from J, leaving 7 bases between. Looked up from germline, CDR1 is MDHEN and CDR2 is SYDVKM. CDR3 length: 11 residues. The CDR3 DNA is TGTGCCAGCAGTTTGGGAGTGGGCTACACCTTC. Encoded protein: CASSLGVGYTF.

The J gene is TRBJ1-2, the V gene TRBV28; D is ambiguous. There are 12 residues in the CDR3. Germline V gives CDR1 MDHEN, CDR2 SYDVKM. Trimming shortened V by 9 bases and J by 2 bases, and 10 bases separated the two germline ends. The CDR3 is CASSKLNYGYTF. Written as DNA, the CDR3 is TGTGCCAGTAGCAAATTGAACTATGGCTACACCTTC.

V is TRBV28 and J is TRBJ2-3; 9 bases line up with TRBD2. Germline V gene sequence: CDR1 MDHEN, CDR2 SYDVKM. This CDR3 comprises 18 residues. Trimming at V came to 10 bases and at J to 4 bases, leaving 21 bases not matched to a gene. CDR3: CAIHQNSGAGGPSDTQYF. The CDR3 region has the DNA TGTGCCATCCATCAAAATAGCGGCGCGGGAGGGCCTTCAGATACGCAGTATTTT.

The chain employs TRBV7-6 and TRBJ1-2; no definite D call. Germline V gene data show CDR1 as SGHVS and CDR2 as FNYEAQ. The V end was cut by 5 bases, the J end by 0 bases, with 19 bases between. This CDR3 has 17 residues. The CDR3 here is CASSLMAGPDSNYGYTF. Written as DNA, the CDR3 is TGTGCCAGCAGCCTAATGGCGGGCCCTGACTCTAACTATGGCTACACCTTC.

V gene TRBV6-4 combines with J gene TRBJ2-3; the match to TRBD2 covers 9 bases. V dropped 9 bases and J dropped 0; count of bases not matched to a gene: 7. Germline loops: CDR1 MRHNA, CDR2 SNTAGT. The CDR3 has 15 amino acids. CDR3 DNA: TGTGCCAGTTCCGAGCGGGAGGAAAGCACAGATACGCAGTATTTT. Its translation is CASSEREESTDTQYF.

The rearrangement links TRBV9 to TRBJ2-1, with TRBD2 matching 9 bases. Looked up from germline, CDR1 is SGDLS and CDR2 is YYNGEE. The CDR3 loop spans 16 amino acids. V lost 4 bases to trimming and J lost 0 bases; unmatched junction nucleotides: 5. The CDR3 nucleotides read TGTGCCAGCAGCTCAATTAGCGGGAGCTCCTACAATGAGCAGTTCTTC. Protein sequence: CASSSISGSSYNEQFF.

The rearrangement uses TRBV28 and TRBJ2-7; D is unresolved. Germline V CDR1 and CDR2: MDHEN, SYDVKM. V gave up 5 bases and J gave up 2 bases, with 13 bases separating them. This CDR3 is built from 14 residues. The CDR3 reads CASSRIQSPYEQYF. CDR3 nucleotides: TGTGCCAGCAGTCGCATCCAAAGCCCCTACGAGCAGTACTTC.

The J gene is TRBJ1-3, the V gene TRBV30; possibly TRBD1 for D (5 bases). V was shortened by 2 bases and J by 0 bases, with 17 bases between the two germline ends. The CDR3 contains 17 residues. The germline gives CDR1 GTSNPN, CDR2 SVGIG (reference sequence). The CDR3, as DNA: TGTGCCTGGAGTCCCTGGGGCAGAATCCTCTCTGGAAACACCATATATTTT. Its translation: CAWSPWGRILSGNTIYF.

The V and J genes are TRBV10-3 and TRBJ2-1; 7 nucleotides line up with TRBD2. This CDR3 is built from 15 residues. V was pared by 4 bases and J by 0 bases, with 3 bases of the junction left unmatched. Germline CDR1 ENHRY, CDR2 SYGVKD. CDR3 region: CAISASGDSYNEQFF. Written as DNA, the CDR3 is TGTGCCATCAGTGCCAGCGGGGACTCCTACAATGAGCAGTTCTTC.